These T cell receptor beta chains were read from a single sample in a study of blood T cells in healthy people across ages. TCRdb itself ran the 5' RACE reads through MiXCR, one entry per CDR3 protein. The sample contains about 1.8 million distinct CDR3 sequences, less than 50% of which appear only once. The specimen sequenced was blood. The receptor source for this set is a woman in her 40s in good health. Each CDR3 is given with its conserved first and last residue. A D gene is named only where the DNA matches it firmly. Where a row states a size, it is once, few, many or the class of an expanded clone; other rows omit it.

.,TRBJ2-1,TRBV29-1,TRBD2,CSVHLTTSGGEDEQFF,TGCAGCGTCCACCTGACGACTAGCGGGGGGGAGGATGAGCAGTTCTTC
.,TRBJ2-7,TRBV21-1,.,CASSKAGWHEQYF,TGTGCCAGCAGCAAAGCGGGTTGGCACGAGCAGTACTTC
.,TRBJ1-2,TRBV28,TRBD1,CASSSGTDYPFYGYTF,TGTGCCAGCAGTTCCGGGACAGATTACCCCTTTTATGGCTACACCTTC
.,TRBJ2-6,TRBV7-3,TRBD2,CASSPNSGSSGANVLTF,TGTGCCAGCAGCCCGAACAGCGGGAGCTCTGGGGCCAACGTCCTGACTTTC
.,TRBJ1-2,TRBV11-2,TRBD1,CASSSGQGLGCGYTF,TGTGCCAGCAGCTCGGGACAGGGGTTGGGTTGCGGCTACACCTTC
few,TRBJ2-3,TRBV7-3,.,CASSLNPGISTDTQYF,TGTGCCAGCAGCTTAAACCCAGGGATTAGCACAGATACGCAGTATTTT
.,TRBJ1-2,TRBV2,.,CARKQGSYGYTF,TGTGCCAGGAAACAGGGTTCCTATGGCTACACCTTC
.,TRBJ2-5,TRBV3-1,.,CASSRNGDTGTQYF,TGTGCCAGCAGCCGGAATGGGGACACAGGGACCCAGTACTTC
.,TRBJ2-1,TRBV19,.,CASSDNPYNEQFF,TGTGCCAGTAGTGACAATCCCTACAATGAGCAGTTCTTC
.,TRBJ1-4,TRBV6-5,TRBD1,CASSLLGTGIEKLFF,TGTGCCAGCAGTCTCCTTGGGACAGGGATTGAAAAACTGTTTTTT
.,TRBJ2-1,TRBV5-1,.,CASHFSYNEQFF,TGCGCCAGCCATTTCTCCTACAATGAGCAGTTCTTC
.,TRBJ2-3,TRBV20-1,.,CSARLPLPGDTQYF,TGCAGTGCTAGGCTTCCGCTCCCCGGGGATACGCAGTATTTT
.,TRBJ2-7,TRBV18,.,CASSPATGSSYEQYF,TGTGCCAGCTCACCTGCGACAGGAAGCTCCTACGAGCAGTACTTC
once,TRBJ2-7,TRBV4-3,TRBD1,CASSQDTGGEQYF,TGCGCCAGCAGCCAAGACACAGGGGGCGAGCAGTACTTC
.,TRBJ2-1,TRBV20-1,.,CSARRGHLDNEQFF,TGCAGTGCTAGACGGGGACACCTCGACAATGAGCAGTTCTTC
few,TRBJ2-7,TRBV12-3/TRBV12-4,.,CASSSWGMPFEPVPLYEQYF,TGTGCCAGCAGTTCATGGGGGATGCCCTTTGAACCGGTTCCCCTCTACGAGCAGTACTTC
.,TRBJ2-6,TRBV7-2,.,CASSLPVAGVAGANVLTF,TGTGCCAGCAGCTTACCGGTTGCCGGTGTGGCTGGGGCCAACGTCCTGACTTTC
.,TRBJ2-7,TRBV28,TRBD2,CASNRRGGVFYEQYF,TGTGCCAGCAACCGTCGCGGGGGGGTTTTTTACGAGCAGTACTTC
.,TRBJ2-4,TRBV6-6,.,CASRSTTDDIQYF,TGTGCCAGCCGATCGACGACCGACGATATTCAGTACTTC
.,TRBJ2-7,TRBV12-3/TRBV12-4,TRBD2,CASSFSGLAGASSYNEQYF,TGTGCCAGCAGTTTTAGTGGACTAGCGGGGGCGAGCTCCTACAATGAGCAGTACTTC
.,TRBJ2-4,TRBV7-2,TRBD2,CASSTWTSGVGAAKNIQYF,TGTGCCAGCAGCACCTGGACTAGCGGGGTGGGGGCGGCCAAAAACATTCAGTACTTC
.,TRBJ1-2,TRBV9,TRBD1,CASSVLRDRANYGYTF,TGTGCCAGCAGCGTCCTCCGGGACAGGGCTAACTATGGCTACACCTTC
.,TRBJ1-2,TRBV6-5,TRBD1,CASSRRDRGYGYTF,TGTGCCAGCAGCCGCCGGGACAGGGGATATGGCTACACCTTC
.,TRBJ2-1,TRBV4-2,.,CASSQEASNNNEQFF,TGTGCCAGCAGCCAAGAGGCTAGCAACAACAATGAGCAGTTCTTC
once,TRBJ1-6,TRBV18,.,CASSPLPTNSPLHF,TGTGCCAGCTCACCACTCCCGACAAATTCACCCCTCCACTTT
.,TRBJ2-3,TRBV5-1,TRBD1,CVSRTGQGTDTQYF,TGCGTCAGCAGGACCGGACAGGGCACAGATACGCAGTATTTT
.,TRBJ2-7,TRBV28,.,CASSLPGQYEQYF,TGTGCCAGCAGTTTGCCGGGGCAATACGAGCAGTACTTC
few,TRBJ2-3,TRBV20-1,.,CSARFGAIKDTQYF,TGCAGTGCTAGATTTGGGGCTATAAAAGATACGCAGTATTTT
.,TRBJ2-5,TRBV20-1,.,CSASSVILETQYF,TGCAGTGCTAGTTCTGTGATTTTGGAGACCCAGTACTTC
.,TRBJ2-1,TRBV4-3,TRBD1,CASSQQGVNEQFF,TGCGCCAGCAGCCAACAGGGGGTCAATGAGCAGTTCTTC
.,TRBJ1-4,TRBV20-1,TRBD1,CSARDGAGGEKLFF,TGCAGTGCTAGAGACGGGGCAGGGGGAGAAAAACTGTTTTTT
.,TRBJ1-2,TRBV15,TRBD1,CATGNNRGPYGYTF,TGTGCCACCGGCAATAACAGGGGGCCCTATGGCTACACCTTC
.,TRBJ2-6,TRBV5-1,.,CASSLPVTGLGANVLTF,TGCGCCAGCAGCTTACCCGTTACAGGGTTGGGGGCCAACGTCCTGACTTTC
.,TRBJ2-3,TRBV21-1,.,CASSKDKAYRGGSTDTQYF,TGTGCCAGCAGCAAAGATAAGGCCTACCGGGGGGGTAGCACAGATACGCAGTATTTT
few,TRBJ2-1,TRBV20-1,.,CSSKDSYNEQFF,TGCAGTTCAAAGGACAGCTACAATGAGCAGTTCTTC
.,TRBJ1-5,TRBV20-1,.,CSARDYGGNQPQHF,TGCAGTGCTAGAGATTACGGAGGGAATCAGCCCCAGCATTTT
.,TRBJ1-2,TRBV29-1,TRBD1,CSVDRGRPGYTF,TGCAGCGTTGACAGGGGGCGACCTGGCTACACCTTC
.,TRBJ2-7,TRBV5-5,.,CASSLDPGTHEQYF,TGTGCCAGCAGCTTGGATCCGGGGACCCACGAGCAGTACTTC
.,TRBJ2-1,TRBV13,.,CASSLGRGGAVYNEQFF,TGTGCCAGCAGCTTAGGCCGTGGCGGGGCCGTATACAATGAGCAGTTCTTC
.,TRBJ1-1,TRBV5-5,.,CASSFSQLNTEAFF,TGTGCCAGCAGCTTCTCTCAGCTAAACACTGAAGCTTTCTTT
few,TRBJ2-5,TRBV4-2,.,CASRPTEAGNQETQYF,TGTGCCAGCAGACCCACTGAGGCGGGAAATCAAGAGACCCAGTACTTC
few,TRBJ2-1,TRBV2,TRBD2,CASRGGTYYNEQFF,TGTGCCAGCAGGGGAGGGACGTACTACAATGAGCAGTTCTTC
.,TRBJ2-1,TRBV6-2/TRBV6-3,.,CASIIGGGVYNERFF,TGTGCCAGCATTATAGGGGGAGGGGTCTACAATGAGCGGTTCTTC
.,TRBJ2-7,TRBV7-9,.,CASSQTGRGYEQYF,TGTGCCAGCAGCCAGACAGGGAGGGGCTACGAGCAGTACTTC
.,TRBJ2-7,TRBV7-2,TRBD1,CASSHRATGGSVGDYEQYF,TGTGCCAGCAGCCATAGGGCGACAGGGGGCTCCGTGGGAGACTACGAGCAGTACTTC
.,TRBJ2-1,TRBV2,TRBD2,CASSERGAGAYNEQFF,TGTGCCAGCAGTGAGAGAGGAGCGGGGGCCTACAATGAGCAGTTCTTC
.,TRBJ2-1,TRBV7-2,TRBD1,CASSFGTVTYNEQFF,TGTGCCAGCAGTTTCGGGACAGTAACCTACAATGAGCAGTTCTTC
.,TRBJ2-1,TRBV29-1,TRBD2,CSVEDPGGLGQFF,TGCAGCGTTGAAGACCCGGGGGGGCTTGGGCAGTTCTTC
few,TRBJ1-2,TRBV27,.,CASRLFGRETANYGYTF,TGTGCCAGCAGGCTCTTTGGGAGGGAAACGGCTAACTATGGCTACACCTTC
.,TRBJ2-5,TRBV10-3,.,CAISDLPDPETQYF,TGTGCCATCAGTGACTTGCCCGACCCAGAGACCCAGTACTTC
.,TRBJ2-2,TRBV6-4,TRBD1,CATSEGAWTGELFF,TGTGCCACCTCCGAGGGGGCATGGACCGGGGAGCTGTTTTTT
.,TRBJ1-4,TRBV20-1,TRBD1,CSAGQAINEKLFF,TGCAGTGCTGGACAGGCCATCAATGAAAAACTGTTTTTT
few,TRBJ2-1,TRBV4-3,TRBD2,CASSPGGLAGEPQFF,TGCGCCAGCAGCCCCGGGGGACTAGCGGGTGAACCGCAGTTCTTC
few,TRBJ1-2,TRBV27,.,CASSLVGGVDYGYTF,TGTGCCAGCAGTTTAGTCGGGGGAGTCGACTATGGCTACACCTTC
few,TRBJ1-2,TRBV9,TRBD1,CASSEGTQGTGGIGYTF,TGTGCCAGCAGCGAGGGAACCCAGGGGACAGGCGGCATCGGCTACACCTTC
once,TRBJ2-3,TRBV3-1,TRBD2,CASSLGLVGRGQYF,TGTGCCAGCAGTCTCGGACTAGTGGGTCGAGGGCAGTATTTT
.,TRBJ2-6,TRBV6-2/TRBV6-3,TRBD1,CASSYPPGDRAVSGANVLTF,TGTGCCAGCAGTTACCCCCCTGGAGACAGGGCTGTATCTGGGGCCAACGTCCTGACTTTC
.,TRBJ1-2,TRBV20-1,TRBD1,CSAPDRVTLNYKLGYTF,TGCAGTGCGCCCGACAGGGTGACGTTGAATTACAAATTAGGCTACACCTTC
.,TRBJ2-1,TRBV4-3,.,CASSQEGASRNEQFF,TGCGCCAGCAGCCAAGAGGGGGCCAGTCGAAATGAGCAGTTCTTC